Below, 10 T cell receptor beta chains from the same sample are listed, as sequenced in a study of blood T cells in healthy people across ages. It was with a sample-barcoded 5' primer and a J-beta primer mix that a second PCR of about 6 to 11 cycles was run. One entry per CDR3 protein, called by TCRdb with MiXCR from the 5' RACE reads. The data hold some 760,000 distinct CDR3 sequences, with 20% to 25% observed a single time. These data are also associated with another study on T cells of mothers and their children.

Sequencing was done on a sample of blood. Receptors originate from a boy aged 5-17 years in good health.

This clonotype was picked up one time. The J gene is TRBJ1-4, the V gene TRBV13, with D tentatively TRBD1 (5 bases). Germline lookup yields CDR1 PRHDT and CDR2 FYEKMQ (reference sequence). There are 14 residues in the CDR3. V was shortened by 4 bases and J by 7 bases, with 13 bases between the two germline ends. The CDR3 loop is CASSSDTMGEKLFF. As DNA, the CDR3 is TGTGCCAGCAGCTCGGACACCATGGGTGAAAAACTGTTTTTT.

This clonotype was observed a handful of times. The chain uses TRBV28 and TRBJ2-6; 7 bases align to TRBD1. Germline V gene sequence: CDR1 MDHEN, CDR2 SYDVKM. The ends lost 6 bases at V and 2 bases at J; junction bases unmatched: 7. The CDR3 runs 16 residues. For the CDR3, the DNA is TGTGCCAGCAGGCCAACAGGGACAGCTGGGGCCAACGTCCTGACTTTC. It is translated as CASRPTGTAGANVLTF.

This clonotype was seen only a few times. V usage is TRBV29-1 and J usage is TRBJ2-3; 11 bases align to TRBD1. The CDR3 is 16 residues long. Looked up from germline, CDR1 is SQVTM and CDR2 is ANQGSEA. V shed 4 bases, J shed 3 bases, and the junction held 9 bases outside the gene matches. The CDR3 loop reads CSVVDPGQGVTDTQYF. CDR3 nucleotide sequence: TGCAGCGTTGTAGACCCGGGACAGGGGGTGACAGATACGCAGTATTTT.

In this sample, this clonotype turned up once. This sequence joins TRBV20-1 and TRBJ2-6; D not certain. CDR1 is DFQATT and CDR2 is SNEGSKA in the germline V gene (reference sequence). This CDR3 has 13 amino acids. V lost 7 bases and J lost 0, with 7 bases in between. This CDR3 reads CSGRSSGANVLTF. In DNA, the CDR3 is TGCAGTGGTCGGTCCTCTGGGGCCAACGTCCTGACTTTC.

The rearrangement joins TRBV28 to TRBJ2-7; 7 bases agree with TRBD2. V was clipped by 3 bases and J by 9 bases; unmatched bases: 17. Germline CDR1 reads MDHEN; CDR2 reads SYDVKM. This CDR3 comprises 16 residues. The chain's CDR3 is CASSLWAGVTILWQYF. The CDR3 coding sequence is TGTGCCAGCAGTTTGTGGGCGGGGGTAACAATCCTGTGGCAGTACTTC.

This clonotype was found a few times. The chain joins TRBV14 to TRBJ2-7; TRBD2 matches 7 bases. The germline CDR1 and CDR2 sequences are SGHDN and FVKESK. V trimming: 0 bases; J trimming: 6 bases; junction bases outside the gene matches: 8. The CDR3 covers 15 residues. CDR3 region: CASSQEPGRAFEQYF. CDR3 sequence (DNA): TGTGCCAGCAGCCAAGAACCGGGGAGGGCCTTCGAGCAGTACTTC.

This clonotype turned up a few times. This chain connects TRBV20-1 to TRBJ1-2; no clear D gene. Per the germline V gene, CDR1 is DFQATT and CDR2 is SNEGSKA (reference sequence). CDR3 length: 10 residues. V was clipped by 3 bases and J by 8 bases, with 7 bases between them. DNA of the CDR3: TGCAGTGCTAGGGACGGGGGCTACACCTTC. Encoded protein: CSARDGGYTF.

This clonotype was observed a handful of times. The chain combines TRBV12-3 or TRBV12-4 with TRBJ2-1; TRBD1 matches 8 bases. The V and J ends lost 3 bases and 6 bases, in that order; junction bases with no gene match: 7. CDR3 length: 15 residues. The DNA for the CDR3 is TGTGCCAGCAGTTTCACGACAGGGGTGATCAATGAGCAGTTCTTC. It codes for CASSFTTGVINEQFF.

This clonotype was detected only a few times. The rearrangement uses TRBV12-3 or TRBV12-4 and TRBJ1-2, with D possibly TRBD1 on 6 matching bases. There are 14 residues in the CDR3. The V and J ends lost 6 bases and 4 bases respectively, with 15 bases between them. CDR3 in amino acids: CASRTGNSPYGYTF. DNA for the CDR3: TGTGCCAGCAGGACAGGAAATTCCCCCTATGGCTACACCTTC.

Remarks on this clonotype: A read error may account for a junction end that differs from germline. The J gene is TRBJ1-1, the V gene TRBV12-5; D is perhaps TRBD1 (5 bases). The CDR3 length is 14 residues. Germline-derived CDR1 and CDR2 are LGHNT and FRNRAP. The CDR3 spells CASGPGTVNTEAFF. The CDR3 DNA reads TGTGCTAGTGGTCCGGGGACGGTGAACACTGAGGCTTTCTTT. The full variable domain, its missing parts supplied by reference TRBV12-5 and TRBJ1-1, is DARVTQTPRHKVTEMGQEVTMRCQPILGHNTVFWYRQTMMQGLELLAYFRNRAPLDDSGMPKDRFSAEMPDATLATLKIQPSEPRDSAVYFCASGPGTVNTEAFFGQGTRLTVV.